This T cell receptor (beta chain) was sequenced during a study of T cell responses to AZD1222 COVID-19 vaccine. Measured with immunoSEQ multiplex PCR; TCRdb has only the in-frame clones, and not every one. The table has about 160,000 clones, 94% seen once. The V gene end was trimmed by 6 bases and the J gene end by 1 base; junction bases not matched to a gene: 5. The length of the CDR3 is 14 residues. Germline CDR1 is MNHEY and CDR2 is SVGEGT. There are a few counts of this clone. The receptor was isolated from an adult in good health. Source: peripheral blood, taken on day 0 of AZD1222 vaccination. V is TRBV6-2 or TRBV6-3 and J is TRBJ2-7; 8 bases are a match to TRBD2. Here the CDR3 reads CASSRAGESYEQYV. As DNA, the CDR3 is TGTGCCAGCAGCCGAGCGGGAGAGTCCTACGAGCAGTACGTC.